The clone carrying this T cell receptor beta chain was found a few times. This specimen belongs to a study of blood T cells in healthy people across ages. The CDR3 runs 19 residues. V lost 2 bases and J 2 bases, leaving 19 bases between the germline ends. Germline-derived CDR1 and CDR2 are MNHEY and SVGAGI. With a J-beta primer mix and a sample-barcoded 5' primer, a second PCR ran about 7 to 12 cycles. Each cDNA was tagged by a template-switch adaptor containing 12 random nucleotides. TCRdb re-called the 5' RACE reads through MiXCR, storing one row per CDR3 protein. The table shows about 1,500,000 distinct CDR3 sequences, with under 30% occurring only once.

The rearrangement uses TRBV6-5 and TRBJ2-6, with D possibly being TRBD2 (6 bases). The sample was blood. The TCR sequence derives from a woman in her twenties or thirties in good health. This CDR3 is CASSYRLGGGRAGANVLTF. The CDR3 DNA sequence: TGTGCCAGCAGTTACCGTTTGGGAGGTGGACGGGCTGGGGCCAACGTCCTGACTTTC.